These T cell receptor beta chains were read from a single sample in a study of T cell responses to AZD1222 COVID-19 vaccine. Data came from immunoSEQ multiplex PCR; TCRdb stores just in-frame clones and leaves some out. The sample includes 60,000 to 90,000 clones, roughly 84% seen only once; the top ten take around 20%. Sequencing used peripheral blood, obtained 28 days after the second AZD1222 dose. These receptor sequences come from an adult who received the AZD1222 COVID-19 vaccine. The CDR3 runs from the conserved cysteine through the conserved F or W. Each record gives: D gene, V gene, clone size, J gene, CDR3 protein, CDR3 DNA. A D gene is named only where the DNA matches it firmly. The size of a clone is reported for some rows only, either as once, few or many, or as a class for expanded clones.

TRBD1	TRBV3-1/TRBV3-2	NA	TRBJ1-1	CASSPHRQGAFAEAFF	TGTGCCAGCAGCCCTCACCGACAGGGGGCGTTTGCTGAAGCTTTCTTT
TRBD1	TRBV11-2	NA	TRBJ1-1	CASSLNRGNIMNTEAFF	TGTGCCAGCAGCTTGAACAGGGGTAACATTATGAACACTGAAGCTTTCTTT
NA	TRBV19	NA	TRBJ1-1	CASTAALAEAFF	TGTGCCAGTACTGCCGCGTTGGCTGAAGCTTTCTTT
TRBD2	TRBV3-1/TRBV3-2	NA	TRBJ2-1	CASSQFGGSGEQFF	TGTGCCAGCAGCCAATTCGGGGGGTCGGGTGAGCAGTTCTTC
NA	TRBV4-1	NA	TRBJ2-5	CASSQTGLGETQYF	TGCGCCAGCAGCCAAACAGGGTTGGGAGAGACCCAGTACTTC
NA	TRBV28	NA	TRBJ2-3	CASSLGGAGTDTQYF	TGTGCCAGCAGTTTAGGGGGGGCAGGCACAGATACGCAGTATTTT
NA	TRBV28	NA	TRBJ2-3	CASRLRGLDTQYF	TGTGCCAGCAGACTACGAGGTCTAGATACGCAGTATTTT
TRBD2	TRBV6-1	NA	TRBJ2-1	CASSEGAGGPRNPYNEQFF	TGTGCCAGCAGTGAAGGGGCGGGGGGGCCAAGGAACCCCTACAATGAGCAGTTCTTC
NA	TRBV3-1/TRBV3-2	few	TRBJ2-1	CASSLPGAGVLNEQFF	TGTGCCAGCAGCCTCCCGGGGGCGGGGGTCCTCAATGAGCAGTTCTTC
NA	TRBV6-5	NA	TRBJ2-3	CASSSTRTLDTQYF	TGTGCCAGCAGTTCTACAAGGACCCTAGATACGCAGTATTTT
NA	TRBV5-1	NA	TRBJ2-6	CASSPAAIAGANVLTF	TGCGCCAGCAGCCCGGCGGCGATAGCTGGGGCCAACGTCCTGACTTTC
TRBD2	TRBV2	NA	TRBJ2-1	CASNIPGLAVPNEQFF	TGTGCCAGCAACATACCGGGACTAGCGGTTCCCAATGAGCAGTTCTTC
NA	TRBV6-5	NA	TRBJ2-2	CASRSSPSNTGELFF	TGTGCCAGCAGGTCGAGCCCTTCGAACACCGGGGAGCTGTTTTTT
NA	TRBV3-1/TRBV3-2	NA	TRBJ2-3	CASSLKKSDTQYF	TGTGCCAGCAGCCTCAAAAAATCAGATACGCAGTATTTT
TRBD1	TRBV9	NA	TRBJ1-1	CASSASGTGGKTFF	TGTGCCAGCAGCGCCTCCGGGACAGGGGGCAAAACTTTCTTT
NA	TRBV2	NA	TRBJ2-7	CASRTDSYEQYF	TGTGCCAGCAGGACAGACTCCTACGAGCAGTACTTC
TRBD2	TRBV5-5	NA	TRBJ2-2	CASSFVAGAGELFF	TGTGCCAGCAGCTTCGTAGCGGGGGCCGGGGAGCTGTTTTTT
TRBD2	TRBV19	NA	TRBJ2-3	CASTRGLAGTPSTDTQYF	TGTGCCAGTACCAGGGGACTAGCGGGGACTCCTAGCACAGATACGCAGTATTTT
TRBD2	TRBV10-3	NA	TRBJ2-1	CAISETSGGGNEQFF	TGTGCCATCAGTGAAACTAGCGGGGGCGGGAATGAGCAGTTCTTC
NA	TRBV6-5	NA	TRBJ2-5	CASRVRKTQYF	TGTGCCAGCAGGGTTAGGAAGACCCAGTACTTC
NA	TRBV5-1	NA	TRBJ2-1	CASSFLGGTGNNEQFF	TGCGCCAGCAGCTTTCTGGGGGGGACAGGTAACAATGAGCAGTTCTTC
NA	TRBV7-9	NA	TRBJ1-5	CASSPDRFGLQPQHF	TGTGCCAGCAGTCCAGACAGGTTTGGGCTTCAGCCCCAGCATTTT
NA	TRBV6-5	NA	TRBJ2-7	CASRQLMGSSYEQYF	TGTGCCAGCCGCCAGTTGATGGGGAGCTCCTACGAGCAGTACTTC
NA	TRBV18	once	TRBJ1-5	CASSLARGTGQPQHF	TGTGCCAGCTCACTCGCGCGGGGAACTGGACAGCCCCAGCATTTT
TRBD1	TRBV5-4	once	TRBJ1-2	CASTRQGGNGYTF	TGTGCCAGCACCCGACAGGGAGGGAATGGCTACACCTTC
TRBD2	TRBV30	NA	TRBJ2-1	CAWTLGRVYNEQFF	TGTGCCTGGACCCTCGGGAGGGTCTACAATGAGCAGTTCTTC
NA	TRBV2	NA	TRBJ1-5	CATKQNRAGYQPQHF	TGTGCCACCAAACAAAACAGGGCGGGATATCAGCCCCAGCATTTT
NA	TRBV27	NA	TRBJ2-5	CASGLLTAGRETQYF	TGTGCCAGCGGGCTCTTAACCGCAGGTCGAGAGACCCAGTACTTC
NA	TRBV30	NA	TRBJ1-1	CAWSEEEAFF	TGTGCCTGGAGTGAGGAGGAAGCTTTCTTT
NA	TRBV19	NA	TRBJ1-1	CASSLGTFMNTEAFF	TGTGCCAGTAGTCTCGGGACATTTATGAACACTGAAGCTTTCTTT
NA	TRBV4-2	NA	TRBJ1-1	CASSLRGGTEAFF	TGTGCCAGCAGCCTTAGAGGAGGCACTGAAGCTTTCTTT
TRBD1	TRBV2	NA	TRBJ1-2	CASSVVSGGSYGYTF	TGTGCCAGCAGTGTTGTTTCAGGGGGAAGCTATGGCTACACCTTC
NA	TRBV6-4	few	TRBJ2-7	CASSVYEQYF	TGTGCCAGCAGTGTATACGAGCAGTACTTC